A selection of T cell receptor beta chains follows, all from one sample in a study of blood T cell repertoires in COVID-19. Here immunoSEQ multiplex PCR was the method, and the copy in TCRdb shows in-frame clones only, minus some. The table lists about 77,000 clones, 88% of them singletons. The sample was peripheral blood. The receptors were sampled from a woman of 80 years or more with acute or convalescent COVID-19. Both conserved end residues are part of each CDR3. A D gene is named only where the DNA matches it firmly. Where a row states a size, it is once, few, many or the class of an expanded clone; other rows omit it.

d_gene: NA
v_gene: TRBV7-9
abundance: NA
j_gene: TRBJ2-3
CDR3aa: CASSSIAASTDTQYF
CDR3nt: TGTGCCAGCAGCTCTATAGCGGCTAGCACAGATACGCAGTATTTT

d_gene: NA
v_gene: TRBV6-1
abundance: NA
j_gene: TRBJ2-6
CDR3aa: CASSGRRGVFGANVLTF
CDR3nt: TGTGCCAGCAGTGGCCGCAGGGGAGTTTTTGGGGCCAACGTCCTGACTTTC

d_gene: NA
v_gene: TRBV29-1
abundance: NA
j_gene: TRBJ1-1
CDR3aa: CSVAEGGTEAFF
CDR3nt: TGCAGCGTTGCAGAGGGAGGGACTGAAGCTTTCTTT

d_gene: NA
v_gene: TRBV2
abundance: NA
j_gene: TRBJ2-5
CDR3aa: CASSYTRGETQYF
CDR3nt: TGTGCCAGCAGTTATACTAGAGGGGAGACCCAGTACTTC

d_gene: NA
v_gene: TRBV5-5
abundance: few
j_gene: TRBJ2-7
CDR3aa: CASSFKTGGFSYEQYF
CDR3nt: TGTGCCAGCAGCTTTAAAACAGGCGGATTCTCCTACGAGCAGTACTTC

d_gene: TRBD2
v_gene: TRBV6-5
abundance: NA
j_gene: TRBJ2-3
CDR3aa: CAAKREAADTQYF
CDR3nt: TGTGCCGCAAAGCGGGAGGCAGCAGATACGCAGTATTTT

d_gene: NA
v_gene: TRBV2
abundance: NA
j_gene: TRBJ2-3
CDR3aa: CASSLAAVSTDTQYF
CDR3nt: TGTGCCAGCAGCCTGGCGGCGGTTAGCACAGATACGCAGTATTTT

d_gene: NA
v_gene: TRBV19
abundance: NA
j_gene: TRBJ2-7
CDR3aa: CASSITASRGEQYF
CDR3nt: TGTGCCAGTAGTATTACGGCTAGCCGGGGCGAGCAGTACTTC

d_gene: NA
v_gene: TRBV4-1
abundance: NA
j_gene: TRBJ1-4
CDR3aa: CASSQDRNRYNEKLFF
CDR3nt: TGCGCCAGCAGCCAAGATCGAAACAGGTATAATGAAAAACTGTTTTTT

d_gene: NA
v_gene: TRBV5-4
abundance: NA
j_gene: TRBJ1-2
CDR3aa: CASSLVRGYGYTF
CDR3nt: TGTGCCAGCAGCTTGGTCCGGGGGTATGGCTACACCTTC

d_gene: TRBD2
v_gene: TRBV27
abundance: NA
j_gene: TRBJ2-3
CDR3aa: CASSLLAGGEDTQYF
CDR3nt: TGTGCCAGCAGTCTCCTAGCGGGGGGAGAAGATACGCAGTATTTT

d_gene: TRBD1
v_gene: TRBV6-2/TRBV6-3
abundance: NA
j_gene: TRBJ2-7
CDR3aa: CASSLDRAMAYEQYF
CDR3nt: TGTGCCAGCAGTCTCGACAGGGCCATGGCCTACGAGCAGTACTTC

d_gene: NA
v_gene: TRBV5-1
abundance: NA
j_gene: TRBJ2-1
CDR3aa: CASTRETSRTYNEQFF
CDR3nt: TGCGCCAGCACTAGAGAAACTAGCCGAACCTACAATGAGCAGTTCTTC

d_gene: NA
v_gene: TRBV15
abundance: NA
j_gene: TRBJ2-6
CDR3aa: CATGGASGANVLTF
CDR3nt: TGTGCCACCGGTGGGGCCTCTGGGGCCAACGTCCTGACTTTC

d_gene: TRBD2
v_gene: TRBV18
abundance: NA
j_gene: TRBJ2-3
CDR3aa: CASSRTSVGTDTQYF
CDR3nt: TGTGCCAGCTCACGGACTAGCGTGGGCACAGATACGCAGTATTTT

d_gene: TRBD2
v_gene: TRBV29-1
abundance: NA
j_gene: TRBJ2-1
CDR3aa: CSVEMQRGGYNEQFF
CDR3nt: TGCAGCGTTGAGATGCAGCGGGGGGGCTACAATGAGCAGTTCTTC

d_gene: NA
v_gene: TRBV28
abundance: NA
j_gene: TRBJ1-2
CDR3aa: CASSMNTNYGYTF
CDR3nt: TGTGCCAGCAGCATGAACACTAACTATGGCTACACCTTC

d_gene: NA
v_gene: TRBV19
abundance: NA
j_gene: TRBJ2-2
CDR3aa: CASSIRGSNTGELFF
CDR3nt: TGTGCCAGTAGTATACGCGGATCGAACACCGGGGAGCTGTTTTTT

d_gene: NA
v_gene: TRBV5-3
abundance: NA
j_gene: TRBJ1-2
CDR3aa: CARSAPGGTDYGYTF
CDR3nt: TGTGCCAGAAGCGCCCCCGGCGGGACTGACTATGGCTACACCTTC

d_gene: TRBD2
v_gene: TRBV11-1
abundance: NA
j_gene: TRBJ2-1
CDR3aa: CASSPSGVNNEQFF
CDR3nt: TGTGCCAGCAGCCCTAGCGGGGTGAACAATGAGCAGTTCTTC

d_gene: NA
v_gene: TRBV18
abundance: NA
j_gene: TRBJ1-2
CDR3aa: CASSPRSGRGYGYTF
CDR3nt: TGTGCCAGCTCACCACGGTCAGGGAGGGGCTATGGCTACACCTTC

d_gene: NA
v_gene: TRBV18
abundance: once
j_gene: TRBJ2-3
CDR3aa: CASSPGQNTDTQYF
CDR3nt: TGTGCCAGCTCACCGGGACAAAACACAGATACGCAGTATTTT